This T cell receptor beta chain was recorded in a study of T-cell reconstitution after alpha-beta-depleted transplantation in children. The TCRbeta library was prepared with unique molecular identifiers. Using its own MiXCR run on the PCR reads, TCRdb lists one record per CDR3 protein. Found here are approximately 400,000 distinct CDR3 sequences, around 9.9% of them singletons; the top ten hold roughly 6%. V lost 6 bases, J lost 0 bases, and 9 bases lay in between. The CDR3 has 14 residues. Germline loops: CDR1 LNHDA, CDR2 SQIVND (reference sequence). This clonotype was sampled from a human donor who donated a stem cell graft to a child with acute myeloid leukemia. The rearrangement joins TRBV19 to TRBJ1-3; TRBD1 is a possible D gene (6 bases). The sample here was PBMCs from the stem cell graft donor, taken from the stem cell graft. CDR3 bases: TGTGCCAGTAGATCGGGGGCCTCTGGAAACACCATATATTTT. Encoded protein: CASRSGASGNTIYF.